Given below is one T cell receptor beta chain in context. The target antigen is unknown. The sample comes from a study of CD8 T cells in ankylosing spondylitis. CDR3 size: 15 residues. Germline-derived CDR1 and CDR2 are SEHNR and FQNEAQ (reference sequence). Trimming stripped 5 bases from V and 4 bases from J, with 15 bases between. Study-level findings and limits: Earlier reports found some motif variants in synovial fluid and blood in reactive arthritis. Ankylosing spondylitis blood seemed to carry a telltale TCR beta motif made of about 8 highly homologous variants. According to the report, clones linked to the disease were significantly enriched in matched synovial fluid samples taken from ankylosing spondylitis patients.

By quantitative 5'-RACE with molecular barcodes, the TCR beta libraries were made. Via MiXCR, TCRdb re-called the 5' RACE reads, giving one row per CDR3 protein. This sample has around 390,000 distinct CDR3 sequences, with about a fifth found just once. This receptor was obtained from a male donor with ankylosing spondylitis. The chain combines TRBV7-9 with TRBJ2-1, with D tentatively TRBD2 (6 bases). Sequencing was done on a sample of blood, either unsorted or a sorted T cell fraction (not recorded which). CDR3 in amino acids: CASSPAGILYNEQFF. The CDR3, as DNA: TGTGCCAGCAGCCCAGCGGGCATCTTGTACAATGAGCAGTTCTTC.